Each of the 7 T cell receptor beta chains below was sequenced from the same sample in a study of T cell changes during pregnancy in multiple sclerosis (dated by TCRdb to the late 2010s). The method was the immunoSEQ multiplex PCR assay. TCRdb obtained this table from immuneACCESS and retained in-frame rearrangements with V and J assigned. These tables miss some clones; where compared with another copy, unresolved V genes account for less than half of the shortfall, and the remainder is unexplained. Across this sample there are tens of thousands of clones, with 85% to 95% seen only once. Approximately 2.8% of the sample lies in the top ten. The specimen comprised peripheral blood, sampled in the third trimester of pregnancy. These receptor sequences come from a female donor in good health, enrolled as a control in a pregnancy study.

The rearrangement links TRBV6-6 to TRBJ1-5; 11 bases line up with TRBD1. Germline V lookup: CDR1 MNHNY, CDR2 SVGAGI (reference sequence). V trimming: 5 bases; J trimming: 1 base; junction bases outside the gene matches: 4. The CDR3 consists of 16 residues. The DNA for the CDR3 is TGTGCCAGCAGTCCCGGACAGGGGGCAAGCAATCAGCCCCAGCATTTT. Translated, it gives CASSPGQGASNQPQHF.

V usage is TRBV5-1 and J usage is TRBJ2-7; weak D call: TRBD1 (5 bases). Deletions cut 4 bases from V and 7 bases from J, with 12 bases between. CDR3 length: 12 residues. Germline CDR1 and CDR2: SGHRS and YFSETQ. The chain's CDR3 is CASSQDNGEQYF. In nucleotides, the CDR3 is TGCGCCAGCAGCCAGGACAACGGGGAGCAGTACTTC.

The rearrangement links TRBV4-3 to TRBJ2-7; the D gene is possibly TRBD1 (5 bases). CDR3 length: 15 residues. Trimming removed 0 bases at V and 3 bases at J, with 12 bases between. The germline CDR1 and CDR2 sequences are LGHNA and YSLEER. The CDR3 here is CASSQDWQGNYEQYF. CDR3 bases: TGCGCCAGCAGCCAAGATTGGCAGGGCAACTACGAGCAGTACTTC.

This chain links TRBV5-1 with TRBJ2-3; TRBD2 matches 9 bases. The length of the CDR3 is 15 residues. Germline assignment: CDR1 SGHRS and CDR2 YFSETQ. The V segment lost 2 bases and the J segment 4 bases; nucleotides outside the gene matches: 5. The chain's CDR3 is CASSLIAGASDTQYF. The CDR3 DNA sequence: TGCGCCAGCAGCTTAATAGCGGGGGCCTCAGATACGCAGTATTTT.

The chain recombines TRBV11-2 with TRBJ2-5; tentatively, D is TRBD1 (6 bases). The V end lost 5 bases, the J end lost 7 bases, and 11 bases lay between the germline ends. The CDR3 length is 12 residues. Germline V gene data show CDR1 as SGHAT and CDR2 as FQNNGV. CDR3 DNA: TGTGCCAGCAGCCCGCTGGGGGCGACCCAGTACTTC. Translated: CASSPLGATQYF.

The CDR3 region is CASSQASTEQFF. The CDR3 DNA is TGTGCCAGCAGCCAAGCTAGCACTGAGCAGTTCTTC. V is TRBV4-2 and J is TRBJ2-1; D perhaps matches TRBD2 (5 bases). Germline CDR1 and CDR2: LGHNA and YNFKEQ. Between the trimmed V and J ends, which lost 1 base and 9 bases, there was a span of 7 bases. This CDR3 has 12 amino acids.

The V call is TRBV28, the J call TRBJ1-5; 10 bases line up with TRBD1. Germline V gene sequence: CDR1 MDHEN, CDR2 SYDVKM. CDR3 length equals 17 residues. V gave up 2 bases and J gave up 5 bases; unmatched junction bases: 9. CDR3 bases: TGTGCCAGCAGTTTAAGACTTGGACAGGGGGACGATCAGCCCCAGCATTTT. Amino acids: CASSLRLGQGDDQPQHF.